This TCR beta chain was recovered during a study of blood T cell repertoires in COVID-19. TCRdb keeps only in-frame clones here, not all; method: immunoSEQ multiplex PCR. The table shows roughly 57,000 clones, with about 80% occurring only once. Germline V lookup: CDR1 MNHEY, CDR2 SVGEGT. CDR3 length: 18 amino acids. The J segment lost 4 bases and the V segment lost 0 bases, leaving 14 bases of the junction unmatched. Sequences were obtained from peripheral blood. The chain uses TRBV6-2 or TRBV6-3 and TRBJ2-7; 8 positions agree with TRBD2. This clonotype was sampled from a man aged 30 to 39 with COVID-19, enrolled during active disease. The CDR3 loop reads CASSYSWTSSVRGYEQYF. Here the CDR3 DNA reads TGTGCCAGCAGTTACTCTTGGACTAGCTCTGTCCGGGGATACGAGCAGTACTTC.